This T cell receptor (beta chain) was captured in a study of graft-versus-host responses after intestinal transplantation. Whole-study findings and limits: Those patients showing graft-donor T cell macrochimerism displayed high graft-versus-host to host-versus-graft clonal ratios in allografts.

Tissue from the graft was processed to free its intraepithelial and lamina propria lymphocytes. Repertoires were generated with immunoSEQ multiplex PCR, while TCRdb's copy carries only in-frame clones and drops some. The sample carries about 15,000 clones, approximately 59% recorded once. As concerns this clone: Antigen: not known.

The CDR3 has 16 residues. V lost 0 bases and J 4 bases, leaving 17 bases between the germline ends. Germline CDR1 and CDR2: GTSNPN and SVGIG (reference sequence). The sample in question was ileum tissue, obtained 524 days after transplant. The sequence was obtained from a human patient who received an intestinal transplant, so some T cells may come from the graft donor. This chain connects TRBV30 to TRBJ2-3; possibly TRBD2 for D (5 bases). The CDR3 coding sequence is TGTGCCTGGAGTGTGGCTAGCCGAATGTTGCCAGATACGCAGTATTTT. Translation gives CAWSVASRMLPDTQYF.